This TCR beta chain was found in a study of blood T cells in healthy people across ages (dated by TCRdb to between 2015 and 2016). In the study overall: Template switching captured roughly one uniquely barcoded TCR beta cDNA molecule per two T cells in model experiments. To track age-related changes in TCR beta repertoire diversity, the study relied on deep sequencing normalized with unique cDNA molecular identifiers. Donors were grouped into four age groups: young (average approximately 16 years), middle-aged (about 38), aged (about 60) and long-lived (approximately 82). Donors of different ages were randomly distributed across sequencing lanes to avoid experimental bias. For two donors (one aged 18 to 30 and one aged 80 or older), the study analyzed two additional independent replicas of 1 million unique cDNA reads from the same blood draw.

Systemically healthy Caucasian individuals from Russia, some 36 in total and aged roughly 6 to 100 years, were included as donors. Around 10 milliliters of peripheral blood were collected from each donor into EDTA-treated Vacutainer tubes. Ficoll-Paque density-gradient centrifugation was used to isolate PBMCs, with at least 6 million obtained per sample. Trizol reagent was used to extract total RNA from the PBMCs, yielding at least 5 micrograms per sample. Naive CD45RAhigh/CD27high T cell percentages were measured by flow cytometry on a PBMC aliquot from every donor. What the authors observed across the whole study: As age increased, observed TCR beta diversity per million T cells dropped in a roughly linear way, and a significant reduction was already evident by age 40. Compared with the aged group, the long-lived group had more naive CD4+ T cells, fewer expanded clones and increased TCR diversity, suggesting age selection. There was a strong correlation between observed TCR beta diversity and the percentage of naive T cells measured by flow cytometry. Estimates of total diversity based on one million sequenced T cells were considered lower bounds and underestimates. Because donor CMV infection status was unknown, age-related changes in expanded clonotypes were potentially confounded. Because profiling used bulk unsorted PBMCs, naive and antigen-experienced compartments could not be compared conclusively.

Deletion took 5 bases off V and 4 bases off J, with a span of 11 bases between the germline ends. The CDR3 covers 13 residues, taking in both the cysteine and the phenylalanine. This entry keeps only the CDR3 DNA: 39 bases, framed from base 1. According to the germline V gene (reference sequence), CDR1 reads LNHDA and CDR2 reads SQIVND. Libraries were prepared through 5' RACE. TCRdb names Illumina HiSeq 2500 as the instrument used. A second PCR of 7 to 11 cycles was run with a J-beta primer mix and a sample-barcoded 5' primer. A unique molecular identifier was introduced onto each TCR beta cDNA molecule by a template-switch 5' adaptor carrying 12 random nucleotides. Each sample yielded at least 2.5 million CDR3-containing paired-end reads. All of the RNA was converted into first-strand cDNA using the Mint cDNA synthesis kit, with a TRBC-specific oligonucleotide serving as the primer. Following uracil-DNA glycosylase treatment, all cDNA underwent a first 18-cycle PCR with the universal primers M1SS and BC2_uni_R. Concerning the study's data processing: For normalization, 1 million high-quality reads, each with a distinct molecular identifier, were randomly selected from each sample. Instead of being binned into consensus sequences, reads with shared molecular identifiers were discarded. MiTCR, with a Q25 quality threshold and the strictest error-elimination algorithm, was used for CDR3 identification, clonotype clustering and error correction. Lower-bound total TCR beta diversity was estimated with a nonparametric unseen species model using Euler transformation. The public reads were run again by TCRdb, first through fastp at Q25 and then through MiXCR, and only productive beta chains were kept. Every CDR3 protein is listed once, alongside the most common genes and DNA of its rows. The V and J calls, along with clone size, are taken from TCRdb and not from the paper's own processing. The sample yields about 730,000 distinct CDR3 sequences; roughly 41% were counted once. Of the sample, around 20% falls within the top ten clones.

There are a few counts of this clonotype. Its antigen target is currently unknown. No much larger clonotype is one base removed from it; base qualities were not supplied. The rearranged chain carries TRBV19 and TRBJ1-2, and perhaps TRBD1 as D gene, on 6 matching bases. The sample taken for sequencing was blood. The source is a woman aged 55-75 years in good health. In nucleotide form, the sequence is TGTGCCAGTAGTCCAGACAGGCGCTATGGCTACACCTTC. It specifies CASSPDRRYGYTF. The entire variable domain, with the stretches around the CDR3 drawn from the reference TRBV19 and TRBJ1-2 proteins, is DGGITQSPKYLFRKEGQNVTLSCEQNLNHDAMYWYRQDPGQGLRLIYYSQIVNDFQKGDIAEGYSVSREKKESFPLTVTSAQKNPTAFYLCASSPDRRYGYTFGSGTRLTVV.